This T cell receptor (beta chain) comes out of a study of identical twins. Overall study findings and caveats: Cord blood beta clonotypes present at high abundance carried fewer insertions; no such pattern appeared in memory repertoires.

Trimming left V 2 bases short and J 4 bases short, with 4 bases between. Per the germline V gene, CDR1 is SGHAT and CDR2 is FQNNGV. The CDR3 length is 12 residues. Carrying unique molecular identifiers, the cDNA also gained a universal primer site through template switching. A single record per CDR3 protein comes from TCRdb applying MiXCR to the 5' RACE reads. The table lists a few hundred thousand distinct CDR3 sequences, over 5.5% of them singletons. This clonotype appeared a few times. Antigen: not known. The sample also formed part of further work on T cells expressing NK-cell markers. That study reports: There were seven HCMV-seropositive donors and one seronegative donor among the eight sequenced. The CD3+CD56-NKG2C+ fraction of a few donors was also led by these clonotypes.

This TCR derives from a woman younger than 30 in good health. The sequencing sample was made of CD8+ T cells sorted from blood. This chain uses TRBV11-2 with TRBJ2-3, with no clear D. CDR3 amino acids: CASSLYPDTQYF. The CDR3 nucleotides are TGTGCCAGCAGCTTATACCCAGATACGCAGTATTTT.